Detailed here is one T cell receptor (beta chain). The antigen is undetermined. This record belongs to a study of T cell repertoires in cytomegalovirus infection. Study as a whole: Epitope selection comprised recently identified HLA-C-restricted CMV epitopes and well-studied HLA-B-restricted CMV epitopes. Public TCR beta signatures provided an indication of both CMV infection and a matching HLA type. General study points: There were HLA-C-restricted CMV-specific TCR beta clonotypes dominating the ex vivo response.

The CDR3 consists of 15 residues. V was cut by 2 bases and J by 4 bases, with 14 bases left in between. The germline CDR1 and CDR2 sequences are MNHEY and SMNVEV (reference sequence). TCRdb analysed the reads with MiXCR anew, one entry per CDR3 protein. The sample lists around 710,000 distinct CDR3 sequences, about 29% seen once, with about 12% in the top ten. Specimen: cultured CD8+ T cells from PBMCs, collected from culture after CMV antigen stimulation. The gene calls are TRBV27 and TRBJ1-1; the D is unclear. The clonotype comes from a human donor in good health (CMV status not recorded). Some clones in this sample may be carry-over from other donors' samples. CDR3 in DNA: TGTGCCAGCAGTTTAGTTCCAGGTCGGGGCACTGAAGCTTTCTTT. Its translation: CASSLVPGRGTEAFF.